The sample holds many counts of the clone carrying this T cell receptor beta chain. What it binds is not known. Compared with germline, one end of the junction differs, possibly owing to a read error. Researchers prepared the TCRbeta library using unique molecular identifiers, the study reports. Each CDR3 protein gets one entry after TCRdb re-called the PCR reads with MiXCR. This table holds about 870,000 distinct CDR3 sequences, roughly 15% found once. Germline CDR1 and CDR2: SGHRS and YFSETQ. This CDR3 is 15 amino acids long. The sample comes from a study of T-cell reconstitution after alpha-beta-depleted transplantation in children. Study results and limitations: Several patients had high TCRbeta diversity at day 60; it came from surviving recipient T cells and thymic progenitors. One year after transplant, T-cell counts and diversity came mostly from newly produced T cells.

J is TRBJ2-3 and V is TRBV5-1, with D unresolved. The source material was PBMCs, mostly from graft donor cells, sampled 360 days after TCRalphabeta/CD19-depleted stem cell transplant. The clonotype was recovered from a male patient aged 10-17 years who had a stem cell transplant for acute lymphoblastic leukemia, so the T cells may come from the graft donor. CDR3 in DNA: TGCGCCAGCAGGTTGGTCGTTGGGAACTCCGATACGCAGTATTTT. Translating it yields CASRLVVGNSDTQYF.